This entry lists 7 T cell receptor beta chains sequenced from one sample in a study of shared clonotypes between healthy human individuals (TCRdb year 2020). The library came from the immunoSEQ multiplex PCR assay. Held by TCRdb, this immuneACCESS table contains in-frame sequences only and omits some clones. Under half of the omission traces to an unresolved V gene where checked; the cause of the rest is unknown. Here the sample has approximately 530,000 clones; about 96% occur a single time. The top ten hold 0.055% to 0.075% of the sample. The sample consisted of naive CD4+ T cells sorted from blood. Interpreted using the paper, the cell subset or site label stands for: CD45RA+ positively selected. All receptors come from a woman aged 30 to 39 in good health.

The chain combines TRBV12-2 with TRBJ1-3. TRBV12-2 is a pseudogene segment. The CDR3 covers 16 residues. The CDR3 reads CASRLGCSTKWNTIYF. CDR3 coding DNA: TGTGCAAGTCGCTTAGGGTGTTCTACAAAATGGAACACCATATATTTT.

The J gene is TRBJ1-1, the V gene TRBV7-8; D unclear. Trimming took off 0 bases at V and 0 bases at J, with 8 bases between the two ends. This CDR3 is built from 15 residues. Germline lookup yields CDR1 SGHVS and CDR2 FQNEAQ. The CDR3: CASSLARALNTEAFF. CDR3 coding DNA: TGTGCCAGCAGCTTAGCGCGCGCGTTGAACACTGAAGCTTTCTTT.

The chain has TRBV9 and TRBJ2-1; D is ambiguous. The CDR3 runs 16 residues. Germline V gene sequence: CDR1 SGDLS, CDR2 YYNGEE. Deletions cut 4 bases from V and 0 bases from J, with 14 bases between. The CDR3 nucleotides read TGTGCCAGCAGCCCACGACTCCCCAACTCCTACAATGAGCAGTTCTTC. Residues: CASSPRLPNSYNEQFF.

The rearrangement uses TRBV28 and TRBJ2-7; D possibly corresponds to TRBD1 (6 bases). The V gene's germline CDR1 is MDHEN and CDR2 SYDVKM. V was pared by 6 bases and J by 2 bases, with 11 bases between. The CDR3 contains 13 residues. CDR3 nucleotides: TGTGCCAGCAGCTTGGACAGCACCTACGAGCAGTACTTC. As protein: CASSLDSTYEQYF.

The genes are TRBV29-1 and TRBJ2-1, with TRBD2 identical over 7 bases. The CDR3 is 14 residues long. The J segment lost 0 bases and the V segment lost 5 bases, leaving 4 bases of the junction unmatched. Germline V gives CDR1 SQVTM, CDR2 ANQGSEA. As DNA, the CDR3 is TGCAGCGTTCCCCTAGCGGACTCCTACAATGAGCAGTTCTTC. This gives the protein CSVPLADSYNEQFF.

The chain is built from TRBV5-1 and TRBJ2-7, with D perhaps TRBD2 (6 bases). Germline CDR1 SGHRS, CDR2 YFSETQ. This CDR3 has 12 amino acids. Trimming shortened V by 4 bases and J by 7 bases, and 12 bases separated the two germline ends. CDR3 nucleotide sequence: TGCGCCAGCAGCACGGGACTGGGAGAGCAGTACTTC. It encodes CASSTGLGEQYF. The entire variable domain, with the rest obtained from reference TRBV5-1 and TRBJ2-7, is as follows: KAGVTQTPRYLIKTRGQQVTLSCSPISGHRSVSWYQQTPGQGLQFLFEYFSETQRNKGNFPGRFSGRQFSNSRSEMNVSTLELGDSALYLCASSTGLGEQYFGPGTRLTVT.

The CDR3: CASGTNYGYTF. Here the CDR3 DNA reads TGTGCCAGTGGGACTAACTATGGCTACACCTTC. The chain has TRBV28 and TRBJ1-2; the D is unclear. The V gene's germline CDR1 is MDHEN and CDR2 SYDVKM. This CDR3 region has 11 residues. The V end was cut by 9 bases, the J end by 0 bases, with 5 bases between.